These 21 T cell receptor beta chains share one sample of origin, sequenced in a study of identical twins. Using its own MiXCR run on the 5' RACE reads, TCRdb lists one record per CDR3 protein. The repertoire holds around 680,000 distinct CDR3 sequences, less than 10% seen once, with about 0.98% in the top ten. This sample also belongs to another study, concerning yellow fever vaccine responses in identical twins.

The sequencing sample was made of PBMCs. The origin of the receptors is a woman aged 18-35 years in good health.

The chain is built from TRBV27 and TRBJ2-2, with 8 bases that match TRBD1. Germline trimming cut 3 bases from V and 7 bases from J; bases unmatched to any gene: 10. The germline V gene has CDR1 MNHEY and CDR2 SMNVEV (reference sequence). This CDR3 spans 16 amino acids. CDR3 DNA: TGTGCCAGCAGTTTCACGACAGGGGATGAGGGCGGGGAGCTGTTTTTT. Residues: CASSFTTGDEGGELFF.

This clonotype appeared many times. The chain uses TRBV12-3 or TRBV12-4 and TRBJ2-7, with D perhaps TRBD1 (6 bases). The V and J ends lost 5 bases and 1 base respectively, with 21 bases between them. The CDR3 loop spans 17 amino acids. The CDR3 sequence is CASSIGTSRHTSYEQYF. CDR3 in DNA: TGTGCCAGCAGTATAGGGACAAGCCGGCACACATCCTACGAGCAGTACTTC.

This clonotype was counted a few times. The chain carries TRBV20-1 and TRBJ2-1, with 8 bases that match TRBD2. The CDR3 has 16 amino acids. With V trimmed by 0 bases and J by 8 bases, 12 bases remained unmatched. Germline values: CDR1 DFQATT, CDR2 SNEGSKA (reference sequence). The CDR3 is CSARDRRTSTSDEQFF. Here the CDR3 DNA reads TGCAGTGCTAGAGACCGCCGGACTAGCACGTCCGATGAGCAGTTCTTC.

This chain uses TRBV11-2 with TRBJ2-3, with 7 bases lining up with TRBD1. Trimming took 5 bases from V and 2 from J; bases not matched to a gene: 13. CDR3 length equals 17 residues. The germline V gene has CDR1 SGHAT and CDR2 FQNNGV. CDR3 nucleotides: TGTGCCAGCAGCCCGAAAGGGTGGGACAGCTACACAGATACGCAGTATTTT. Its translation: CASSPKGWDSYTDTQYF.

This clonotype was seen more than once but under ten times. The gene calls are TRBV20-1 and TRBJ2-5, with a possible D match to TRBD2 (6 bases). The V gene's germline CDR1 is DFQATT and CDR2 SNEGSKA (reference sequence). The CDR3 is 13 residues long. V lost 6 bases to trimming and J lost 2 bases, with 13 bases between them. The DNA for the CDR3 is TGCAGTGCCCCCCTGGGGGGACAAGAGACCCAGTACTTC. Protein product: CSAPLGGQETQYF.

This clonotype was recorded a few times. The CDR3 here is CASSSLGTGTSIPPLHF. The CDR3 DNA is TGTGCCAGCAGCTCCCTCGGGACAGGGACATCGATTCCACCCCTCCACTTT. The chain joins TRBV7-8 to TRBJ1-6, with TRBD1 matching 9 bases. J lost 11 bases, V lost 4 bases, and 15 bases had no gene match. The CDR3 covers 17 residues. The germline CDR1 and CDR2 sequences are SGHVS and FQNEAQ.

The table lists this clonotype with many counts. The chain combines TRBV20-1 with TRBJ2-7, with D unclear. V shed 3 bases and J shed 4 bases, with 10 bases lying between them. Germline lookup yields CDR1 DFQATT and CDR2 SNEGSKA (reference sequence). The CDR3 is 12 residues long. The CDR3 DNA reads as TGCAGTGCTAGCCCCACAGATTACGAGCAGTACTTC. It codes for CSASPTDYEQYF.

This clonotype was recorded only once. The chain uses TRBV3-1 and TRBJ2-7; 7 bases are a match to TRBD2. Germline loops: CDR1 LGHDT, CDR2 YNNKEL (reference sequence). The V and J ends lost 3 bases and 6 bases, in that order; junction bases with no gene match: 5. CDR3 length: 13 amino acids. The CDR3 loop reads CASSQVPGGEQYF. CDR3 nucleotides: TGTGCCAGCAGCCAGGTCCCGGGGGGCGAGCAGTACTTC.

This clonotype has a handful of counts. The chain couples TRBV28 to TRBJ2-4, with D tentatively TRBD2 (5 bases). V was clipped by 7 bases and J by 0 bases, with 10 bases between them. From germline, CDR1 is MDHEN and CDR2 SYDVKM. This CDR3 region has 14 residues. The CDR3 DNA reads TGTGCCAGCAAAGCGGCTTTAGCCAAAAACATTCAGTACTTC. It yields the protein CASKAALAKNIQYF. Supplemented by reference TRBV28 and TRBJ2-4, the full variable domain reads DVKVTQSSRYLVKRTGEKVFLECVQDMDHENMFWYRQDPGLGLRLIYFSYDVKMKEKGDIPEGYSVSREKKERFSLILESASTNQTSMYLCASKAALAKNIQYFGAGTRLSVL.

This clonotype was counted a few times. V usage is TRBV24-1 and J usage is TRBJ2-4, with D unresolved. Germline loops: CDR1 KGHDR, CDR2 SFDVKD. V lost 2 bases to trimming and J lost 0 bases, with 16 bases between them. The CDR3 is 18 amino acids. The CDR3 DNA reads TGTGCCACCAGTGATTCCCGGACCGGCTCTCAAGCCAAAAACATTCAGTACTTC. It encodes CATSDSRTGSQAKNIQYF.

The sample holds a few counts of this clonotype. The V call is TRBV5-1, the J call TRBJ2-3, with D perhaps TRBD2 (7 bases). CDR3 length: 16 amino acids. Germline loops: CDR1 SGHRS, CDR2 YFSETQ. Trimming took 6 bases from V and 2 from J, leaving 19 bases between them. Here the CDR3 reads CASTRYGGANTDTQYF. As DNA, the CDR3 is TGCGCCAGCACCCGGTATGGGGGGGCTAACACAGATACGCAGTATTTT.

This clonotype was detected a few times. This rearrangement joins TRBV19 to TRBJ2-7; D is perhaps TRBD1 or TRBD2 (6 bases each). Germline CDR1 reads LNHDA; CDR2 reads SQIVND (reference sequence). The ends were cut back, 3 bases at V and 1 base at J, with 13 bases in the middle. CDR3 length: 15 amino acids. The CDR3 DNA reads TGTGCCAGTAGTATGTTGGGGGGCGCGTCCTACGAGCAGTACTTC. Translation: CASSMLGGASYEQYF.

There are a few counts of this clonotype. The chain recombines TRBV6-6 with TRBJ2-5; TRBD2 is a possible D gene (5 bases). Trimming took off 6 bases at V and 3 bases at J, with 8 bases between the two ends. The CDR3 is 12 amino acids. The germline CDR1 and CDR2 sequences are MNHNY and SVGAGI (reference sequence). The CDR3 region has the DNA TGTGCCAGCAGGACGGGAAAAGAGACCCAGTACTTC. This encodes CASRTGKETQYF.

The rearrangement joins TRBV20-1 to TRBJ2-4; D is possibly TRBD1 (5 bases). Germline V CDR1 and CDR2: DFQATT, SNEGSKA (reference sequence). Trimming left V 5 bases short and J 0 bases short, with 14 bases between. The length of the CDR3 is 15 residues. The CDR3 here is CSARRQNLAKNIQYF. CDR3 DNA sequence: TGCAGTGCTCGGCGACAGAACCTAGCCAAAAACATTCAGTACTTC.

Only a few counts were recorded for this clonotype. V gene TRBV20-1 combines with J gene TRBJ2-5; 9 nucleotides align to TRBD2. CDR1 DFQATT and CDR2 SNEGSKA come from the germline V gene (reference sequence). The length of the CDR3 is 15 residues. Trimming cost V 3 bases and J 3 bases; bases outside gene matches: 8. CDR3: CSASEPSGTEETQYF. The DNA of the CDR3 is TGCAGTGCTAGTGAGCCTAGCGGGACAGAAGAGACCCAGTACTTC.

This clonotype has only a few counts. Here the CDR3 reads CASRRTGTTYNEQFF. DNA for the CDR3: TGCGCCAGCAGAAGAACCGGGACTACATACAATGAGCAGTTCTTC. This rearrangement joins TRBV4-1 to TRBJ2-1; 7 bases are shared with TRBD2. CDR3 size: 15 residues. The germline V gene encodes CDR1 MGHRA and CDR2 YSYEKL. After removal of 6 bases from V and 4 bases from J, the junction contained 9 bases not matched to a gene.

The J gene is TRBJ2-1, the V gene TRBV2, with 8 bases lining up with TRBD1. V dropped 2 bases and J dropped 7; count of bases not matched to a gene: 4. This CDR3 is built from 14 residues. CDR1 and CDR2 (germline): SNHLY, FYNNEI. The CDR3 here is CASSERTGKNEQFF. CDR3 sequence (DNA): TGTGCCAGCAGTGAACGGACAGGGAAGAATGAGCAGTTCTTC.

This clonotype was found a few times. J is TRBJ2-7 and V is TRBV6-5, with a possible D match to TRBD1 (5 bases). V lost 0 bases to trimming and J lost 3 bases, with 9 bases between them. In germline, CDR1 is MNHEY, CDR2 SVGAGI. This CDR3 region has 14 residues. The CDR3 region has the DNA TGTGCCAGCAGTTACTCAAGACAGAACTACGAGCAGTACTTC. Residues: CASSYSRQNYEQYF.

Of note for this clonotype: At one of its ends the junction is not consistent with the germline gene, which may arise from a read error. V usage is TRBV20-1 and J usage is TRBJ1-1; D uncertain. Germline-derived CDR1 and CDR2 are DFQATT and SNEGSKA (reference sequence). The CDR3 has 10 residues. The CDR3 DNA follows: TGCAGTGCGCGGGAAACAGAAGCTTGCTTT. Translated, it gives CSARETEACF.

This clonotype has only a few counts. This chain uses TRBV15 with TRBJ1-5, with 8 bases identical to TRBD1. Trimming removed 1 base from V and 6 bases from J; junction bases left unmatched: 2. The CDR3 is made up of 14 amino acids. Germline V CDR1 and CDR2: LNHNV, YYDKDF (reference sequence). The CDR3 DNA sequence: TGTGCCACCAGCAGAGGACAGGGGTTTCAGCCCCAGCATTTT. Residues: CATSRGQGFQPQHF. The whole variable domain, filled in from reference TRBV15 and TRBJ1-5, reads DAMVIQNPRYQVTQFGKPVTLSCSQTLNHNVMYWYQQKSSQAPKLLFHYYDKDFNNEADTPDNFQSRRPNTSFCFLDIRSPGLGDTAMYLCATSRGQGFQPQHFGDGTRLSIL.

The chain has TRBV7-8 and TRBJ2-1, with 9 bases that match TRBD1. Germline lookup yields CDR1 SGHVS and CDR2 FQNEAQ. The CDR3 runs to 17 residues. Trimming took 3 bases from V and 7 from J; bases not matched to a gene: 13. CDR3 DNA: TGTGCCAGCAGCTTTTTCTCGTCGGGACAGGGTAGGAATGAGCAGTTCTTC. Its translation: CASSFFSSGQGRNEQFF.